This T cell receptor (beta chain) was recorded in a study of T cell responses to AZD1222 COVID-19 vaccine. Clones were sequenced by immunoSEQ multiplex PCR, and TCRdb holds only the in-frame ones, with some missing. This sample has 150,000 to 200,000 clones, with 90% to 95% found just once. The sequenced sample was peripheral blood, obtained on day 0 of AZD1222 vaccination. The source of this sequence is an adult in good health.

In DNA form, the CDR3 reads TGTGCCAGCAGCCAAGTTTTTAGGGACAGAAAAAACATTCAGTACTTC. Its translation is CASSQVFRDRKNIQYF. V and J are TRBV3-1 (or the pseudogene TRBV3-2) and TRBJ2-4, with 7 bases aligning to TRBD1. Looked up from germline, CDR1 is LGHDT and CDR2 is YNNKEL (reference sequence). This CDR3 region has 16 residues. Losses at the gene ends were 1 base for V and 4 bases for J; bases not matched to a gene: 7.